This TCR beta chain emerged from a study of post-analysis software for immune sequencing data. Notes on the study in general: Normalized Chao1 diversity in multiple sclerosis patients fell significantly below that of controls.

As concerns this clonotype: As yet, its antigen is unknown.

The TCR beta cDNA libraries contained unique molecular identifiers. TCRdb fed the PCR reads into MiXCR, producing one record per CDR3 protein. Here the sample spans hundreds of thousands of distinct CDR3 sequences, about 32% being singletons. This receptor was obtained from a girl under 18 with multiple sclerosis. The material sequenced was blood.

The CDR3 loop is CASNLAGGTGELFF. The CDR3 DNA reads TGTGCCAGTAATCTAGCGGGAGGGACCGGGGAGCTGTTTTTT. This chain uses TRBV19 with TRBJ2-2; 12 positions agree with TRBD2. V shed 7 bases, J shed 5 bases, and the junction held 2 bases outside the gene matches. This CDR3 comprises 14 residues. The germline CDR1 and CDR2 sequences are LNHDA and SQIVND (reference sequence). The full variable domain, completed using reference TRBV19 and TRBJ2-2, is DGGITQSPKYLFRKEGQNVTLSCEQNLNHDAMYWYRQDPGQGLRLIYYSQIVNDFQKGDIAEGYSVSREKKESFPLTVTSAQKNPTAFYLCASNLAGGTGELFFGEGSRLTVL.